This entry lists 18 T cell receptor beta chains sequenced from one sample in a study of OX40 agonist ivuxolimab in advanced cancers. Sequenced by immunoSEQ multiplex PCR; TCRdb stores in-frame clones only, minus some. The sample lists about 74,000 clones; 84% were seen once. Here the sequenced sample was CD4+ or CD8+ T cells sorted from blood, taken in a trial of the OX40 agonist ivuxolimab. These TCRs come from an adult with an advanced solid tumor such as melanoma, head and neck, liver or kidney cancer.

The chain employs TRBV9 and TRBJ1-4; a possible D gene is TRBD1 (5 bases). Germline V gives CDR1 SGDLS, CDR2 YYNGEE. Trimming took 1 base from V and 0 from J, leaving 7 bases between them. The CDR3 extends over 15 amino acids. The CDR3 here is CASSVRGATNEKLFF. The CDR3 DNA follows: TGTGCCAGCAGCGTAAGGGGAGCAACTAATGAAAAACTGTTTTTT.

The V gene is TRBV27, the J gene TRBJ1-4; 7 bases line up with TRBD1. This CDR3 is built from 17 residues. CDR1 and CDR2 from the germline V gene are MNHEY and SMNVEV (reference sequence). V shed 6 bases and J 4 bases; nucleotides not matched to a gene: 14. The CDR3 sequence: CASRTIPPGQLNEKLFF. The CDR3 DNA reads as TGTGCCAGCAGGACAATCCCACCGGGACAGCTTAATGAAAAACTGTTTTTT.

This chain's CDR3 is CASSLAVYGYTF. CDR3 DNA sequence: TGTGCCAGCAGCTTGGCCGTGTATGGCTACACCTTC. The V call is TRBV5-5, the J call TRBJ1-2; D is unresolved. V lost 0 bases and J lost 5, with 5 bases in between. This CDR3 contains 12 residues. CDR1 SGHKS and CDR2 YYEKEE come from the germline V gene (reference sequence).

The CDR3 loop reads CASSPNRVPPYYNEQFF. The CDR3 region has the DNA TGTGCCAGCAGCCCTAACAGGGTACCCCCCTACTACAATGAGCAGTTCTTC. The chain has TRBV5-6 and TRBJ2-1; D may be TRBD1 (6 bases). The germline V gene has CDR1 SGHDT and CDR2 YYEEEE. The V gene lost 4 bases and the J gene lost 3 bases, with 20 bases spanning the gap. This CDR3 contains 17 residues.

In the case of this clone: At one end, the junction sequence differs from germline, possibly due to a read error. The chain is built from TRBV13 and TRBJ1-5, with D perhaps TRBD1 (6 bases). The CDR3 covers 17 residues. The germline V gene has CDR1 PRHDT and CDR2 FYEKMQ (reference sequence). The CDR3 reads CGSGSTQGGYSNQPQHF. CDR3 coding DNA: TGTGGCAGCGGGTCGACACAGGGTGGGTATAGCAATCAGCCCCAGCATTTT. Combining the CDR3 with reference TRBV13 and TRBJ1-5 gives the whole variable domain AAGVIQSPRHLIKEKRETATLKCYPIPRHDTVYWYQQGPGQDPQFLISFYEKMQSDKGSIPDRFSAQQFSDYHSELNMSSLELGDSALYFCGSGSTQGGYSNQPQHFGDGTRLSIL.

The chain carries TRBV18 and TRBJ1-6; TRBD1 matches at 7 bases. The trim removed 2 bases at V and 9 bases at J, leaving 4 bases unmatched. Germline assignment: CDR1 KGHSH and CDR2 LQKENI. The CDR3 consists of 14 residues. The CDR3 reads CASSPGDRASPLHF. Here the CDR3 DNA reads TGTGCCAGCTCACCAGGGGACAGAGCTTCACCCCTCCACTTT.

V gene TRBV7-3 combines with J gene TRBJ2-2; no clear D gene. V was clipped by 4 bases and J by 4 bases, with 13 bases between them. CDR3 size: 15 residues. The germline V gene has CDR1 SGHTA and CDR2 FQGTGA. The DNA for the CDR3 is TGTGCCAGCAGCTCTAGGATTGTGGGCACCGGGGAGCTGTTTTTT. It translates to CASSSRIVGTGELFF.

Written as DNA, the CDR3 is TGTGCCAGCAGCTTACCCGGGGGGTCGTCGACATCAAGCTATCAAGAGACCCAGTACTTC. Translating gives CASSLPGGSSTSSYQETQYF. The V and J genes are TRBV28 and TRBJ2-5; 7 positions match TRBD2. Trimming at V came to 6 bases and at J to 2 bases, leaving 24 bases not matched to a gene. The CDR3 runs 20 residues. Germline assignment: CDR1 MDHEN and CDR2 SYDVKM.

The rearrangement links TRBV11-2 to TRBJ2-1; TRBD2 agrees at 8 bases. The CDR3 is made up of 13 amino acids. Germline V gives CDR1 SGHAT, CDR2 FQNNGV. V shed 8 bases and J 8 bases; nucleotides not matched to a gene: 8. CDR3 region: CASFSGNADEQFF. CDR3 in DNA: TGTGCCAGCTTTAGCGGGAATGCAGATGAGCAGTTCTTC. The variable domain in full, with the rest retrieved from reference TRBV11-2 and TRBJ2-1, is EAGVAQSPRYKIIEKRQSVAFWCNPISGHATLYWYQQILGQGPKLLIQFQNNGVVDDSQLPKDRFSAERLKGVDSTLKIQPAKLEDSAVYLCASFSGNADEQFFGPGTRLTVL.

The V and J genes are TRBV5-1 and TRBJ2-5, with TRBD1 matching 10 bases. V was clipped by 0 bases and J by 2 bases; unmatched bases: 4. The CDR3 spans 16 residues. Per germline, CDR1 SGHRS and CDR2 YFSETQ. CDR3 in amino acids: CASSLEGGQGQETQYF. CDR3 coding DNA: TGCGCCAGCAGCTTGGAGGGGGGACAGGGGCAAGAGACCCAGTACTTC.

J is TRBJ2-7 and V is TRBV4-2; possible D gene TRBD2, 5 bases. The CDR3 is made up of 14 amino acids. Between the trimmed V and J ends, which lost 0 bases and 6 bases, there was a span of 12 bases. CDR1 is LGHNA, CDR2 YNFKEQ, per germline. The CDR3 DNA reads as TGTGCCAGCAGCCAAGATACTAGAGGGAGCGAGCAGTACTTC. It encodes CASSQDTRGSEQYF.

CDR3 residues: CASSQTGGGADTQYF. The CDR3 DNA reads TGTGCCAGCAGTCAGACAGGGGGAGGGGCAGATACGCAGTATTTT. The chain couples TRBV9 to TRBJ2-3, with 9 nucleotides matching TRBD1. Germline lookup yields CDR1 SGDLS and CDR2 YYNGEE. The J segment lost 4 bases and the V segment lost 5 bases, leaving 8 bases of the junction unmatched. The CDR3 runs to 15 residues. Full variable domain (outside the CDR3, taken from reference TRBV9 and TRBJ2-3): DSGVTQTPKHLITATGQRVTLRCSPRSGDLSVYWYQQSLDQGLQFLIQYYNGEERAKGNILERFSAQQFPDLHSELNLSSLELGDSALYFCASSQTGGGADTQYFGPGTRLTVL.

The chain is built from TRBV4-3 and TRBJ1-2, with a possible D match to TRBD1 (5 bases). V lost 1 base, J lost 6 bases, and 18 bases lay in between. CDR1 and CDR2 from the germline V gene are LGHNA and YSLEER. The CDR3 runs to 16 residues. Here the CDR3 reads CASSQGGSGKGNGYTF. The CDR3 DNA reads TGCGCCAGCAGCCAAGGGGGATCAGGGAAGGGGAATGGCTACACCTTC.

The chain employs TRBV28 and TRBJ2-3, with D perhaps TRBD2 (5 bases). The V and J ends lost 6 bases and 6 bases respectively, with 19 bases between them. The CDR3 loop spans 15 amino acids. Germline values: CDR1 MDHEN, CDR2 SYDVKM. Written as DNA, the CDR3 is TGTGCCAGCAGCATCCCCCTTGGAGGCTTGGATACGCAGTATTTT. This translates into CASSIPLGGLDTQYF. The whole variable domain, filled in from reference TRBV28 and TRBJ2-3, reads DVKVTQSSRYLVKRTGEKVFLECVQDMDHENMFWYRQDPGLGLRLIYFSYDVKMKEKGDIPEGYSVSREKKERFSLILESASTNQTSMYLCASSIPLGGLDTQYFGPGTRLTVL.

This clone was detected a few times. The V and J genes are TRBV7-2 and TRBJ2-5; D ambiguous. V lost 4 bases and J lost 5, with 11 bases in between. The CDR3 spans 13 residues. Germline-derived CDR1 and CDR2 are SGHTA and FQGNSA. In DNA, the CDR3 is TGTGCCAGCAGCTCGGCAATGGGGGAGACCCAGTACTTC. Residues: CASSSAMGETQYF.

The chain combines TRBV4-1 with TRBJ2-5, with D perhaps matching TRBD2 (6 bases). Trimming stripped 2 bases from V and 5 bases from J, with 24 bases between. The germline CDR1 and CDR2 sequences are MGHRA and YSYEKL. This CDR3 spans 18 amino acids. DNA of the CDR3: TGCGCCAGCAGCCAACAAAGGAGGGACCGCTTCGGTAGGGAGACCCAGTACTTC. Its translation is CASSQQRRDRFGRETQYF.

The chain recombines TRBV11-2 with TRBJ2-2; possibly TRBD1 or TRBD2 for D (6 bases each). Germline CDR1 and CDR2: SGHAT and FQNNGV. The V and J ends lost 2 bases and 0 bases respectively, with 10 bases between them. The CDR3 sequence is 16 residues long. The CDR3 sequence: CASSLRGAANTGELFF. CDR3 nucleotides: TGTGCCAGCAGCTTAAGGGGGGCAGCGAACACCGGGGAGCTGTTTTTT.

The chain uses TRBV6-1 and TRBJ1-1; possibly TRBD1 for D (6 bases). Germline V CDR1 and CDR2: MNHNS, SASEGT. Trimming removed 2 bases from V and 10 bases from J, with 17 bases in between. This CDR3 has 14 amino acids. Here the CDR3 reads CASSEPAGALRAFF. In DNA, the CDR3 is TGTGCCAGCAGTGAACCGGCAGGGGCCTTGAGAGCTTTCTTT.